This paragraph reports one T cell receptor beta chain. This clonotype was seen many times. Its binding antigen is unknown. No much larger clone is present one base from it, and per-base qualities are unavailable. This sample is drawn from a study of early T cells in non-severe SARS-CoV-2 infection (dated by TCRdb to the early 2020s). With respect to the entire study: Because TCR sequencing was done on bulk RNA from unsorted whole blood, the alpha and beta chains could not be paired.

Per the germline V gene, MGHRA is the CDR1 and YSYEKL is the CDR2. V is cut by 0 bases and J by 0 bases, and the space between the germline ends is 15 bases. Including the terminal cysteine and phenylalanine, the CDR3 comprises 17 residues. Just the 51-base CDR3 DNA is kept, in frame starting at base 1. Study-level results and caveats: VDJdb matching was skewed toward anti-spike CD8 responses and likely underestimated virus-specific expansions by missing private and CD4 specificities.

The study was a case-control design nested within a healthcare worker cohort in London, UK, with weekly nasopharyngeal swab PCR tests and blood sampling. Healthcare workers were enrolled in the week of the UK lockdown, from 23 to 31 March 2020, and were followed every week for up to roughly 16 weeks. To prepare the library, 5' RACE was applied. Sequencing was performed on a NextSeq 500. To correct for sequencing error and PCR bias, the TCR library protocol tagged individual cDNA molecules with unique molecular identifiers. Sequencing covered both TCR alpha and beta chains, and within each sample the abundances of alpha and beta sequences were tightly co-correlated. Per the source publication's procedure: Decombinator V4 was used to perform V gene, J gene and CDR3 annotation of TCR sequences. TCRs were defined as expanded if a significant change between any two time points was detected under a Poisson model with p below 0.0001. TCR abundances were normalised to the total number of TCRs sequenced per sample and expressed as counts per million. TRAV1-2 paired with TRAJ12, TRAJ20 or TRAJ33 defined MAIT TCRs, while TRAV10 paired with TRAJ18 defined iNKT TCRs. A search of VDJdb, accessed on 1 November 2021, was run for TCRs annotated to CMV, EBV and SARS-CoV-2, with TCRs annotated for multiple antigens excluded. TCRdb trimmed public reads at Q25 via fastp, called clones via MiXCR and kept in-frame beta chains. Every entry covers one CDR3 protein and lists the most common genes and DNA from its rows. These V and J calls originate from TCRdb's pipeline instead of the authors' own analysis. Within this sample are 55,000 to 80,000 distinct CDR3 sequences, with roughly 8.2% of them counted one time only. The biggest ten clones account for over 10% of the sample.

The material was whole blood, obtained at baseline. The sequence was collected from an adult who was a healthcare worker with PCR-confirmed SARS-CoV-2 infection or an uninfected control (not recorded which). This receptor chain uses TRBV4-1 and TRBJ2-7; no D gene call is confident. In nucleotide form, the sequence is TGCGCCAGCAGCCAAGATGGAATACGTCCCAGCTCCTACGAGCAGTACTTC. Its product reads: CASSQDGIRPSSYEQYF.